What follows are 26 T cell receptor beta chains derived from one specimen sequenced in a study of T-cell memory formation after mild COVID-19. TCRdb re-called the 5' RACE reads through MiXCR, storing one row per CDR3 protein. Seen here are some 49,000 distinct CDR3 sequences, around a quarter observed once, and the top ten hold around two fifths. Sample: PBMCs or a T cell subset sorted from them (not recorded which). Receptors were obtained from a man aged 18 to 29 who had mild COVID-19 (a few samples of this study predate the infection). Cell type and time point are not known.

This clonotype was recorded a few times. The CDR3 sequence is CASSLTDQGNEQFF. CDR3 nucleotide sequence: TGCGCCAGCAGCTTGACGGACCAGGGGAATGAGCAGTTCTTC. The chain is built from TRBV5-1 and TRBJ2-1, with a weak D call TRBD1 (6 bases). V was clipped by 1 base and J by 7 bases, with 12 bases between them. This CDR3 spans 14 amino acids. From germline, CDR1 is SGHRS and CDR2 YFSETQ.

This chain joins TRBV19 and TRBJ2-5; TRBD1 agrees at 8 bases. Germline CDR1 and CDR2: LNHDA and SQIVND (reference sequence). There are 16 residues in the CDR3. J was trimmed by 5 bases and V by 1 base; bases with no gene match: 9. In DNA form, the CDR3 reads TGTGCCAGTAGTATAGGACTAGGACAGGGCACGGAGACCCAGTACTTC. The encoded protein is CASSIGLGQGTETQYF.

This clonotype was picked up one time. The chain uses TRBV20-1 and TRBJ1-5; D gene uncertain. The CDR3 is 15 amino acids. Germline V CDR1 and CDR2: DFQATT, SNEGSKA (reference sequence). The V end was cut by 0 bases, the J end by 0 bases, with 9 bases between. The CDR3 DNA is TGCAGTGCTAGAGACCGTGGATATAGCAATCAGCCCCAGCATTTT. Its protein product is CSARDRGYSNQPQHF.

This clonotype was seen a handful of times. J is TRBJ2-3 and V is TRBV6-6; D unresolved. Per the germline V gene, CDR1 is MNHNY and CDR2 is SVGAGI (reference sequence). The CDR3 is 17 amino acids. V lost 2 bases and J lost 4, with 19 bases in between. DNA of the CDR3: TGTGCCAGCAGTTACCTCCACCAGGACCACCTCGCAGATACGCAGTATTTT. Protein: CASSYLHQDHLADTQYF.

For this clonotype: At one of its ends the junction is not consistent with the germline gene, which may arise from a read error. V gene TRBV7-2 combines with J gene TRBJ2-3; possibly TRBD1 or TRBD2 for D (6 bases each). This CDR3 region has 16 residues. Germline CDR1 SGHTA, CDR2 FQGNSA. This CDR3 is CGSSLGGPMLTDTQYF. The CDR3 region has the DNA TGTGGCAGCAGCTTAGGGGGGCCGATGTTAACAGATACGCAGTATTTT. The full variable domain, its missing parts supplied by reference TRBV7-2 and TRBJ2-3, is GAGVSQSPSNKVTEKGKDVELRCDPISGHTALYWYRQSLGQGLEFLIYFQGNSAPDKSGLPSDRFSAERTGGSVSTLTIQRTQQEDSAVYLCGSSLGGPMLTDTQYFGPGTRLTVL.

This clonotype was seen many times. The chain carries TRBV7-2 and TRBJ1-1, with D maybe TRBD1 (5 bases). Germline CDR1 and CDR2: SGHTA and FQGNSA. V lost 5 bases to trimming and J lost 10 bases, with 17 bases between them. This CDR3 has 13 residues. The CDR3 region has the DNA TGTGCCAGCAGCCCTGGGCCTTCCCAGGGAGCTTTCTTT. This sequence encodes CASSPGPSQGAFF.

The table lists this clonotype with a few counts. The chain recombines TRBV7-6 with TRBJ2-2, with 13 nucleotides matching TRBD2. CDR1 is SGHVS and CDR2 is FNYEAQ in the germline V gene. Losses at the gene ends were 6 bases for V and 1 base for J; bases not matched to a gene: 2. The CDR3 runs 16 residues. The CDR3 DNA follows: TGTGCCAGCAGTCGACTAGCGGGGGGGAACACCGGGGAGCTGTTTTTT. It codes for CASSRLAGGNTGELFF.

This chain links TRBV9 with TRBJ1-2; 8 nucleotides align to TRBD1. The germline V gene has CDR1 SGDLS and CDR2 YYNGEE. This CDR3 has 16 residues. V gave up 4 bases and J gave up 3 bases; unmatched junction bases: 11. The CDR3 DNA follows: TGTGCCAGCAGCCCCCGACAGGTGGGACAGGACTATGGCTACACCTTC. It is translated as CASSPRQVGQDYGYTF.

The rearrangement links TRBV4-1 to TRBJ2-1; 8 nucleotides align to TRBD1. Germline-derived CDR1 and CDR2 are MGHRA and YSYEKL. The CDR3 consists of 15 residues. With V trimmed by 1 base and J by 9 bases, 8 bases remained unmatched. CDR3 amino acids: CASSQVRTGWPEQFF. The CDR3 bases are TGCGCCAGCAGCCAAGTCAGGACAGGGTGGCCTGAGCAGTTCTTC.

The J gene is TRBJ1-5, the V gene TRBV20-1, with 8 bases fitting TRBD1. V was pared by 3 bases and J by 6 bases, with 7 bases of the junction left unmatched. This CDR3 has 14 residues. The germline CDR1 and CDR2 sequences are DFQATT and SNEGSKA (reference sequence). CDR3 sequence: CSARPGGGRQPQHF. Written as DNA, the CDR3 is TGCAGTGCTAGGCCAGGGGGCGGGCGTCAGCCCCAGCATTTT.

The V call is TRBV6-5, the J call TRBJ1-4; 8 nucleotides align to TRBD1. CDR1 is MNHEY, CDR2 SVGAGI, per germline. The CDR3 loop spans 15 amino acids. Trimming took 6 bases from V and 0 from J; bases not matched to a gene: 3. The CDR3 spells CASSRGPPTNEKLFF. CDR3 nucleotides: TGTGCCAGCAGCAGGGGGCCACCAACTAATGAAAAACTGTTTTTT.

The gene calls are TRBV28 and TRBJ1-2, with D possibly TRBD1 on 5 matching bases. Trimming pared 2 bases from V and 0 bases from J, leaving 7 bases between. Per germline, CDR1 MDHEN and CDR2 SYDVKM. CDR3 size: 14 residues. The CDR3 region is CASSLRGSNYGYTF. CDR3 bases: TGTGCCAGCAGTTTACGGGGCTCTAACTATGGCTACACCTTC.

The chain is built from TRBV6-5 and TRBJ2-3, with 10 bases identical to TRBD2. CDR3 length: 18 amino acids. CDR1 and CDR2 from the germline V gene are MNHEY and SVGAGI. Trimming took 6 bases from V and 0 from J; bases not matched to a gene: 12. CDR3: CASSWSISGGLSTDTQYF. The CDR3 nucleotides are TGTGCCAGCAGCTGGTCTATTAGCGGGGGGCTCAGCACAGATACGCAGTATTTT.

The V gene is TRBV10-3, the J gene TRBJ1-1; D is undetermined. Germline CDR1 ENHRY, CDR2 SYGVKD. This CDR3 has 13 residues. Deletions cut 6 bases from V and 1 base from J, with 9 bases between. This chain's CDR3 is CAISPSANTEAFF. For the CDR3, the DNA is TGTGCCATCAGCCCCTCAGCGAACACTGAAGCTTTCTTT.

The chain has TRBV4-1 and TRBJ2-3; TRBD1 aligns across 10 bases. In germline, CDR1 is MGHRA, CDR2 YSYEKL. With 4 bases clipped from V and 2 bases from J, the junction kept 9 bases outside the gene matches. CDR3 size: 17 residues. CDR3 in DNA: TGCGCCAGCAGCCCAGAGCCGGGACAGGGGTACACAGATACGCAGTATTTT. This gives the protein CASSPEPGQGYTDTQYF.

This clonotype is categorized as large. The rearrangement joins TRBV14 to TRBJ2-7; the D gene is possibly TRBD1 (6 bases). V gave up 6 bases and J gave up 6 bases, with 15 bases separating them. Looked up from germline, CDR1 is SGHDN and CDR2 is FVKESK. The CDR3 covers 13 residues. The CDR3 sequence: CASSTDVQGEQYV. CDR3 in DNA: TGTGCCAGCAGTACGGACGTACAGGGCGAGCAGTACGTC.

V and J are TRBV7-8 and TRBJ2-3; 8 bases match TRBD2. V dropped 10 bases and J dropped 2; count of bases not matched to a gene: 11. This CDR3 is built from 15 residues. Germline V CDR1 and CDR2: SGHVS, FQNEAQ. The CDR3, as DNA: TGTGCCACTGACTTTGGTAGCGGGGACACAGATACGCAGTATTTT. It yields the protein CATDFGSGDTDTQYF.

The chain couples TRBV20-1 to TRBJ1-2; no clear D. This CDR3 has 13 residues. Trimming removed 2 bases at V and 7 bases at J, with 14 bases between. Germline V gene lookup returns CDR1 DFQATT and CDR2 SNEGSKA (reference sequence). CDR3 coding DNA: TGCAGTGCTAGAAGCACAGCAATCGGTGGCTACACCTTC. Its protein product is CSARSTAIGGYTF.

This chain connects TRBV20-1 to TRBJ1-4; the D gene is possibly TRBD1 (6 bases). Per the germline V gene, CDR1 is DFQATT and CDR2 is SNEGSKA (reference sequence). V lost 5 bases and J 7 bases, leaving 20 bases between the germline ends. This CDR3 is built from 15 residues. The CDR3 coding sequence is TGCAGTGCTCGGGGGACGGGGGGCGCGGGTGAAAAACTGTTTTTT. Its translation is CSARGTGGAGEKLFF.

A few counts support this clonotype. This chain connects TRBV11-3 to TRBJ2-1; a weak D match, TRBD1 (6 bases). The CDR3 covers 16 residues. Trimming pared 5 bases from V and 0 bases from J, leaving 14 bases between. Germline assignment: CDR1 SGHNT and CDR2 YENEEA. The CDR3 DNA is TGTGCCAGCAGCGTTGGACAGTCGAGCTCCTACAATGAGCAGTTCTTC. Protein product: CASSVGQSSSYNEQFF. The full variable domain, rest sourced from reference TRBV11-3 and TRBJ2-1, is EAGVVQSPRYKIIEKKQPVAFWCNPISGHNTLYWYLQNLGQGPELLIRYENEEAVDDSQLPKDRFSAERLKGVDSTLKIQPAELGDSAVYLCASSVGQSSSYNEQFFGPGTRLTVL.

The rearrangement joins TRBV7-2 to TRBJ2-3; D perhaps matches TRBD2 (7 bases). V lost 3 bases and J lost 2, with 18 bases in between. CDR1 is SGHTA and CDR2 is FQGNSA in the germline V gene. The CDR3 contains 17 residues. Here the CDR3 reads CASSFIGGARFTDTQYF. The CDR3, as DNA: TGTGCCAGCAGCTTTATAGGGGGGGCGAGATTCACAGATACGCAGTATTTT.

The chain combines TRBV20-1 with TRBJ2-7; D unclear. CDR3 length: 13 residues. Germline CDR1 DFQATT, CDR2 SNEGSKA (reference sequence). The germline V and J ends were trimmed by 2 bases and 0 bases, with 8 bases remaining between them. The CDR3 DNA sequence: TGCAGTGCTAGACAGGCCAGCTCCTACGAGCAGTACGTC. This gives the protein CSARQASSYEQYV.

This clonotype has a count of ten or more. V and J are TRBV6-6 and TRBJ2-7; TRBD1 is a possible D gene (7 bases). The germline V and J ends were trimmed by 7 bases and 3 bases, with 13 bases remaining between them. The CDR3 runs 13 residues. Germline V gives CDR1 MNHNY, CDR2 SVGAGI (reference sequence). The CDR3 sequence is CASISQGGYEQYV. The CDR3 DNA reads TGTGCCAGCATTTCCCAGGGGGGCTACGAGCAGTACGTC.

In DNA, the CDR3 is TGCAGCGTCGAGGAGGCGGAAAGGAGGGGAGATACGCAGTATTTT. This sequence encodes CSVEEAERRGDTQYF. V gene TRBV29-1 combines with J gene TRBJ2-3; perhaps TRBD2 as D (6 bases). The CDR3 length is 15 residues. The germline V gene encodes CDR1 SQVTM and CDR2 ANQGSEA. Trimming cost V 6 bases and J 5 bases, with 21 bases left between them.

This sequence joins TRBV7-9 and TRBJ2-7; D unclear. The CDR3 loop spans 14 amino acids. The V gene lost 5 bases and the J gene lost 4 bases, with 15 bases spanning the gap. Germline V gene sequence: CDR1 SEHNR, CDR2 FQNEAQ (reference sequence). The DNA for the CDR3 is TGTGCCAGCAGCCCCCCCGGTCCGATTTACGAGCAGTACGTC. This gives the protein CASSPPGPIYEQYV.

This clonotype was observed a handful of times. V usage is TRBV19 and J usage is TRBJ2-1; D unresolved. Germline assignment: CDR1 LNHDA and CDR2 SQIVND (reference sequence). The CDR3 consists of 15 residues. V lost 1 base, J lost 6 bases, and 13 bases lay in between. CDR3 DNA: TGTGCCAGTAGTATAGTGGCACTCGAGACCAATGAGCAGTTCTTC. As protein: CASSIVALETNEQFF.